This TCR beta chain appears in the sequencing data of a study of T-cell reconstitution after alpha-beta-depleted transplantation in children. Trimming took off 6 bases at V and 6 bases at J, with 14 bases between the two ends. The CDR3 consists of 14 residues. A TCRbeta library incorporating unique molecular identifiers was prepared. TCRdb re-derived calls from the PCR reads in MiXCR, one entry per CDR3 protein. The sample holds a few hundred thousand distinct CDR3 sequences, roughly 30% seen once. The TCR comes from a boy in the first two years of life with Wiskott-Aldrich syndrome, due to receive a stem cell transplant. This material consisted of PBMCs, taken before TCRalphabeta/CD19-depleted stem cell transplant. This chain uses TRBV12-3 or TRBV12-4 with TRBJ2-2; the D gene could be TRBD1 or TRBD2 (6 bases each). The CDR3 protein is CASRPGRGAGELFF. CDR3 DNA sequence: TGTGCCAGCAGGCCCGGTAGGGGGGCCGGGGAGCTGTTTTTT.